The next 24 T cell receptor beta chains were all read from a single sample in a study of vaccination effects on CD4 cells after COVID-19. Profiled with immunoSEQ multiplex PCR; TCRdb holds only in-frame clones, not every one. The sample comprises 17,000 or so clones, around 64% of which are singletons, and 9% to 9.5% rests with the top ten. Sequencing followed a ViraFEST assay step that expanded antigen-specific CD4+ T cells with viral peptide pools. Isolation of CD4+ T cells took place after more than 9 days of culture. Subjects were given two BNT162b2 or mRNA-1273 vaccine doses. No antigen has been assigned to these receptors. Source: CD4+ T cells from PBMCs cultured with SARS-CoV-2 spike peptides, taken after COVID-19 vaccination. The receptors come from a human donor who received a COVID-19 vaccine.

This clone was counted once. The chain carries TRBV27 and TRBJ1-2; no definite D call. Germline CDR1 and CDR2: MNHEY and SMNVEV (reference sequence). Trimming took off 3 bases at V and 0 bases at J, with 14 bases between the two ends. The CDR3 runs to 16 residues. The CDR3 sequence: CASSLRVESSNYGYTF. The CDR3 coding sequence is TGTGCCAGCAGTTTGAGAGTCGAGTCGTCTAACTATGGCTACACCTTC.

CDR3 sequence: CASSLGGAGQGRTQYF. Written as DNA, the CDR3 is TGTGCCAGCAGCTTAGGGGGAGCGGGTCAAGGGCGTACGCAGTATTTT. The V gene is TRBV11-1, the J gene TRBJ2-3; D is possibly TRBD2 (6 bases). Germline values: CDR1 SGHAT, CDR2 FQDESV (reference sequence). The V gene lost 1 base and the J gene lost 8 bases, with 19 bases spanning the gap. The CDR3 consists of 16 residues. Together with reference TRBV11-1 and TRBJ2-3, the CDR3 gives the full variable domain: EAEVAQSPRYKITEKSQAVAFWCDPISGHATLYWYRQILGQGPELLVQFQDESVVDDSQLPKDRFSAERLKGVDSTLKIQPAELGDSAMYLCASSLGGAGQGRTQYFGPGTRLTVL.

V is TRBV5-4 and J is TRBJ2-6; possibly TRBD2 for D (6 bases). Germline V lookup: CDR1 SGHNT, CDR2 YYREEE (reference sequence). The CDR3 runs 16 residues. Trimming removed 0 bases at V and 4 bases at J, with 11 bases between. CDR3 residues: CASSLAGGLGANVLTF. The DNA for the CDR3 is TGTGCCAGCAGCTTGGCCGGGGGATTAGGGGCCAACGTCCTGACTTTC.

This clone was detected once. This sequence joins TRBV27 and TRBJ2-1; 9 nucleotides line up with TRBD1. Germline values: CDR1 MNHEY, CDR2 SMNVEV (reference sequence). The CDR3 consists of 15 residues. The junction had 10 bases not matched to a gene; V was cut back by 8 bases and J by 5 bases. The CDR3 protein is CASRQGTGFDNEQFF. DNA for the CDR3: TGTGCCAGCCGTCAAGGGACAGGGTTCGACAATGAGCAGTTCTTC.

The chain carries TRBV3-1 (or the pseudogene TRBV3-2) and TRBJ2-1; 16 bases match TRBD2. The germline V gene encodes CDR1 LGHDT and CDR2 YNNKEL (reference sequence). The CDR3 runs to 21 residues. Unmatched junction bases numbered 11, after V lost 3 bases and J lost 0 bases. Here the CDR3 reads CASSQGTSGGETTSSYNEQFF. CDR3 DNA: TGTGCCAGCAGCCAGGGGACTAGCGGGGGGGAAACCACGAGCTCCTACAATGAGCAGTTCTTC.

This clone was observed a handful of times. The chain joins TRBV24-1 to TRBJ1-5, with TRBD1 matching 10 bases. The CDR3 length is 16 residues. Germline-derived CDR1 and CDR2 are KGHDR and SFDVKD. The V and J ends lost 5 bases and 6 bases, in that order; junction bases with no gene match: 9. The CDR3 nucleotides read TGTGCCACCAGTGCCCGAGGACAGGGGGGAGGTCAGCCCCAGCATTTT. Encoded protein: CATSARGQGGGQPQHF.

V usage is TRBV30 and J usage is TRBJ2-1; TRBD2 aligns across 7 bases. CDR3 length equals 13 residues. Trimming at V came to 1 base and at J to 15 bases, leaving 12 bases not matched to a gene. Germline CDR1 GTSNPN, CDR2 SVGIG (reference sequence). The CDR3 is CAWSAIAAGPPFF. The DNA of the CDR3 is TGTGCCTGGAGTGCCATCGCAGCGGGGCCGCCGTTCTTC. Together with reference TRBV30 and TRBJ2-1, the CDR3 gives the full variable domain: SQTIHQWPATLVQPVGSPLSLECTVEGTSNPNLYWYRQAAGRGLQLLFYSVGIGQISSEVPQNLSASRPQDRQFILSSKKLLLSDSGFYLCAWSAIAAGPPFFGPGTRLTVL.

This rearrangement joins TRBV6-1 to TRBJ1-5, with D unresolved. Germline CDR1 MNHNS, CDR2 SASEGT. This CDR3 region has 13 residues. The V and J ends lost 2 bases and 7 bases respectively, with 9 bases between them. The chain's CDR3 is CASSEREWQPQHF. As DNA, the CDR3 is TGTGCCAGCAGTGAAAGGGAGTGGCAGCCCCAGCATTTT.

This clone was seen a handful of times. The chain uses TRBV4-1 and TRBJ2-1; 9 nucleotides line up with TRBD2. Germline CDR1 and CDR2: MGHRA and YSYEKL. V was pared by 8 bases and J by 7 bases, with 9 bases of the junction left unmatched. The CDR3 consists of 14 residues. CDR3: CASERSSGMNEQFF. CDR3 DNA sequence: TGCGCCAGCGAGCGGTCTAGCGGGATGAATGAGCAGTTCTTC.

To note about this clone: Sequence at one end of the junction differs from germline and may be a read error. The identical CDR3 is also encoded by other nucleotide sequences in the sample. The genes are TRBV7-2 and TRBJ2-3; 13 bases are shared with TRBD2. Germline loops: CDR1 SGHTA, CDR2 FQGNSA. The CDR3 totals 16 residues. This CDR3 reads CASSPTSGGFRDTQYF. CDR3 DNA: TGTGCCAGCAGCCCGACTAGCGGGGGGTTCCGGGATACGCAATATTTT.

V gene TRBV30 combines with J gene TRBJ1-1; the D is unclear. The germline gives CDR1 GTSNPN, CDR2 SVGIG (reference sequence). This CDR3 has 11 amino acids. The germline V and J ends were trimmed by 8 bases and 1 base, with 8 bases remaining between them. The chain's CDR3 is CAQSPNTEAFF. The CDR3 nucleotides read TGTGCCCAGAGCCCGAACACTGAAGCTTTCTTT.

V and J are TRBV21-1 and TRBJ2-5. TRBV21-1 is recorded as a pseudogene. This CDR3 is 12 amino acids long. CDR3 loop: CASSKVGETQYF. The CDR3 DNA reads as TGTGCCAGCAGCAAAGTTGGTGAGACCCAGTACTTC.

The gene calls are TRBV7-8 and TRBJ2-1, with a possible D match to TRBD2 (5 bases). The CDR3 contains 15 residues. Trimming stripped 6 bases from V and 3 bases from J, with 15 bases between. The germline V gene encodes CDR1 SGHVS and CDR2 FQNEAQ. CDR3 protein: CASRALAKLYNEQFF. CDR3 coding DNA: TGTGCCAGCAGGGCCCTAGCCAAACTCTACAATGAGCAGTTCTTC.

The chain couples TRBV3-1 (or the pseudogene TRBV3-2) to TRBJ1-3; possibly TRBD1 for D (5 bases). This CDR3 contains 17 residues. V was cut by 1 base and J by 0 bases, with 13 bases left in between. CDR1 is LGHDT and CDR2 is YNNKEL in the germline V gene (reference sequence). DNA for the CDR3: TGTGCCAGCAGCCAAGTGGGGGGGTGGTTCTCTGGAAACACCATATATTTT. This codes for CASSQVGGWFSGNTIYF.

The V call is TRBV3-1 (or the pseudogene TRBV3-2), the J call TRBJ2-3; weak D call: TRBD2 (5 bases). V lost 3 bases to trimming and J lost 2 bases, with 9 bases between them. CDR3 length: 14 amino acids. CDR1 is LGHDT, CDR2 YNNKEL, per germline (reference sequence). This CDR3 reads CASSQRVTTDTQYF. The CDR3 bases are TGTGCCAGCAGCCAGAGGGTTACCACAGATACGCAGTATTTT.

This chain uses TRBV19 with TRBJ1-1; D unresolved. Trimming shortened V by 9 bases and J by 0 bases, and 11 bases separated the two germline ends. Germline CDR1 and CDR2: LNHDA and SQIVND (reference sequence). The CDR3 is made up of 13 amino acids. CDR3 loop: CASQRILNTEAFF. CDR3 sequence (DNA): TGTGCCAGCCAGAGAATCTTGAACACTGAAGCTTTCTTT.

CDR3 coding DNA: TGTGCCAGCAGCTTAGGGGCGAAGAACACTGAAGCTTTCTTT. As protein: CASSLGAKNTEAFF. The chain links TRBV11-2 to TRBJ1-1; D is undetermined. Germline V CDR1 and CDR2: SGHAT, FQNNGV. The V end was cut by 1 base, the J end by 1 base, with 7 bases between. This CDR3 has 14 residues.

This sequence joins TRBV7-2 and TRBJ1-5; 7 bases are a match to TRBD1. With 1 base clipped from V and 7 bases from J, the junction kept 7 bases outside the gene matches. CDR1 and CDR2 (germline): SGHTA, FQGNSA. The CDR3 sequence is 15 residues long. CDR3 sequence reads: CASSLEGARGQPQHF. CDR3 in DNA: TGTGCCAGCAGCTTAGAGGGGGCGCGTGGACAGCCCCAGCATTTT.

The table lists this clone with a few counts. The V gene is TRBV28, the J gene TRBJ2-7; 9 bases align to TRBD1. Germline V gene sequence: CDR1 MDHEN, CDR2 SYDVKM. CDR3 length: 13 amino acids. V trimming: 6 bases; J trimming: 5 bases; junction bases outside the gene matches: 5. This CDR3 is CASRPGQGNEQYF. As DNA, the CDR3 is TGTGCCAGCAGGCCCGGACAGGGGAACGAGCAGTACTTC.

This clone showed up just a few times. V usage is TRBV28 and J usage is TRBJ1-6; no firm D call. Trimming took off 3 bases at V and 8 bases at J, with 5 bases between the two ends. Germline V gives CDR1 MDHEN, CDR2 SYDVKM. There are 12 residues in the CDR3. As DNA, the CDR3 is TGTGCCAGCAGTTTGCAGGATTCACCCCTCCACTTT. Translating gives CASSLQDSPLHF. Drawing the rest from reference TRBV28 and TRBJ1-6, the complete variable domain is DVKVTQSSRYLVKRTGEKVFLECVQDMDHENMFWYRQDPGLGLRLIYFSYDVKMKEKGDIPEGYSVSREKKERFSLILESASTNQTSMYLCASSLQDSPLHFGNGTRLTVT.

The chain carries TRBV20-1 and TRBJ1-1; D is unclear. Trimming took off 5 bases at V and 4 bases at J, with 8 bases between the two ends. CDR1 is DFQATT, CDR2 SNEGSKA, per germline (reference sequence). The CDR3 sequence is 11 residues long. CDR3 sequence: CSALGLTEAFF. CDR3 DNA: TGCAGTGCTCTCGGGCTCACTGAAGCTTTCTTT.

This clone was observed a single time. The V and J genes are TRBV5-1 and TRBJ2-1, with 9 bases matching TRBD2. The CDR3 consists of 15 residues. With V trimmed by 1 base and J by 5 bases, 4 bases remained unmatched. CDR1 and CDR2 (germline): SGHRS, YFSETQ. The CDR3 is CASSLRAGGDNEQFF. The CDR3 DNA sequence: TGCGCCAGCAGCTTGCGAGCGGGAGGAGACAATGAGCAGTTCTTC.

The chain recombines TRBV4-2 with TRBJ2-6; the D is unclear. Trimming took off 1 base at V and 4 bases at J, with 5 bases between the two ends. Germline V lookup: CDR1 LGHNA, CDR2 YNFKEQ. The CDR3 is 14 residues long. The CDR3 DNA reads as TGTGCCAGCAGCCAAGGGCGCGGGGCCAACGTCCTGACTTTC. Encoded protein: CASSQGRGANVLTF.

This chain joins TRBV6-2 or TRBV6-3 and TRBJ1-2; TRBD1 is a possible D gene (5 bases). V was clipped by 0 bases and J by 2 bases, with 10 bases between them. Germline loops: CDR1 MNHEY, CDR2 SVGEGT. The CDR3 loop spans 15 amino acids. In DNA form, the CDR3 reads TGTGCCAGCAGTTACTCCCGGGGCTGGAACTATGGCTACACCTTC. Translation: CASSYSRGWNYGYTF.